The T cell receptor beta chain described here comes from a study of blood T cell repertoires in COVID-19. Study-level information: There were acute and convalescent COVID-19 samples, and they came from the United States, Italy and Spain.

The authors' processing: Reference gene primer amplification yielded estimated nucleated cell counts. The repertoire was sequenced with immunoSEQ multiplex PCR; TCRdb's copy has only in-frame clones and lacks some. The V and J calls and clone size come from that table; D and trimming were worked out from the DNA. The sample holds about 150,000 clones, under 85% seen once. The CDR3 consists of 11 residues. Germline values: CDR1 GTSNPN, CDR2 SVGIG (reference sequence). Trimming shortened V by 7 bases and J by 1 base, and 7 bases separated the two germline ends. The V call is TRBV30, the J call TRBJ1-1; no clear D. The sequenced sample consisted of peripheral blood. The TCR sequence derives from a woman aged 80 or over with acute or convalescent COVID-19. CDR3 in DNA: TGTGCCTCCCGAGGGAACACTGAAGCTTTCTTT. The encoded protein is CASRGNTEAFF. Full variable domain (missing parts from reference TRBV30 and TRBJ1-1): SQTIHQWPATLVQPVGSPLSLECTVEGTSNPNLYWYRQAAGRGLQLLFYSVGIGQISSEVPQNLSASRPQDRQFILSSKKLLLSDSGFYLCASRGNTEAFFGQGTRLTVV.